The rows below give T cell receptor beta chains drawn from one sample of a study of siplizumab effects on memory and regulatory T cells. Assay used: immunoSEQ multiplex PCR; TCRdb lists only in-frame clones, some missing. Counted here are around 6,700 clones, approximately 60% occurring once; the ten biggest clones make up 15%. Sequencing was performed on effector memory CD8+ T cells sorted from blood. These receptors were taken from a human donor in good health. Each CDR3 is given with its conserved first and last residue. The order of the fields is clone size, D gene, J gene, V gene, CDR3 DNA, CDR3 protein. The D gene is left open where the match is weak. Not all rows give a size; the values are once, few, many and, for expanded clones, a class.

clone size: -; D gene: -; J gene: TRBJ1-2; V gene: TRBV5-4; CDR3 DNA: TGTGCCAGTGGTTCGGGGGCCGACAGTGCCTATGGCTACACCTTC; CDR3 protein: CASGSGADSAYGYTF
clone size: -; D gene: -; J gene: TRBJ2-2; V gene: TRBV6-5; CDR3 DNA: TGTGCCAGCCCCGACAGGGAGGTTTCCGGGGAGCTGTTTTTT; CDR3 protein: CASPDREVSGELFF
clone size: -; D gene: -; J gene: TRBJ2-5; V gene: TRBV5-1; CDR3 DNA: TGCGCCAGCAGCTTGTTTTACCAGCCTGAGACCCAGTACTTC; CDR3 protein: CASSLFYQPETQYF
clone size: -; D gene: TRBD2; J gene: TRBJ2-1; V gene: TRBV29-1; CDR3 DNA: TGCAGCGTCTCTCTAGCGGGGGGGGATGAGCAGTTCTTC; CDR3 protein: CSVSLAGGDEQFF
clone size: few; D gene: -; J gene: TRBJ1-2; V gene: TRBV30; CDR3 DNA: TGTGCCTGGAGTCAGCCGATGAACTATGGCTACACCTTC; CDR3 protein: CAWSQPMNYGYTF
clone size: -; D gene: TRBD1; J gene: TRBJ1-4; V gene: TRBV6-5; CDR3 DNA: TGTGCCAGCAGCCCCCGAGAGACAGGGTTCCTGTTTTTT; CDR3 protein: CASSPRETGFLFF
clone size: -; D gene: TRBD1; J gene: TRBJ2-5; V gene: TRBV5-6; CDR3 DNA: TGTGCCAGCAGCTTGAAGGGCGGACAGGGGTCCCAAGAGACCCAGTACTTC; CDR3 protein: CASSLKGGQGSQETQYF
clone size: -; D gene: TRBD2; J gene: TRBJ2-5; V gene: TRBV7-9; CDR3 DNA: TGTGCCAGCAGCCGCTTGACCCTGGGAGGGGAGACCCAGTACTTC; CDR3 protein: CASSRLTLGGETQYF
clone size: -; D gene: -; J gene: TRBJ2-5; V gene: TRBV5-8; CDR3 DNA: TGTGCCAGCAGCTTGAGGAACCAAGAGACCCAGTACTTC; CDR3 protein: CASSLRNQETQYF
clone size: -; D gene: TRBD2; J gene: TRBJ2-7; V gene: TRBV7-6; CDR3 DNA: TGTGCCAGCAGCTTAGGGGTGCGGGGGTCCTACGAGCAGTACTTC; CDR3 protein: CASSLGVRGSYEQYF
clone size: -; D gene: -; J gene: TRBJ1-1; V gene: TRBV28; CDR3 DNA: TGTGCCAGCACCCAAGTGAGAACGGGGGCTGAAGCTTTCTTT; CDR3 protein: CASTQVRTGAEAFF
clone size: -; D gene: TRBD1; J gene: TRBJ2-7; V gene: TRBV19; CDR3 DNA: TGTGCCAGTAAGGCGGGGACAGGGGCCTACGAGCAGTACTTC; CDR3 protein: CASKAGTGAYEQYF
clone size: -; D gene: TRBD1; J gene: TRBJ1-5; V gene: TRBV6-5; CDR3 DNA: TGTGCCATCCCACAGGGGGAGATTTGGCAGCCCCAGCATTTT; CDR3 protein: CAIPQGEIWQPQHF
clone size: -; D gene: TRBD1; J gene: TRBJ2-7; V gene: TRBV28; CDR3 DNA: TGTGCCAGCAGTTTCTCAGGGGGCGACGAGCAGTACTTC; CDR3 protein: CASSFSGGDEQYF
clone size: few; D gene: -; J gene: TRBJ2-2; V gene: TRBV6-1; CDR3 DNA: TGTGCCGGACAGCCAGGGTCCGACACCGGGGAGCTGTTTTTT; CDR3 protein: CAGQPGSDTGELFF
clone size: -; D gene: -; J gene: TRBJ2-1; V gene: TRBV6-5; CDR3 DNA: TGTGCCAGCAGTTACTCGGGACCCCTCAATGAGCAGTTCTTC; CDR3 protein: CASSYSGPLNEQFF
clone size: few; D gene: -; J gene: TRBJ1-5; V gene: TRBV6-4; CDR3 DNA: TGTGCCAGCAGTGACTCGCCAGGTAATCAGCCCCAGCATTTT; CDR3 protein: CASSDSPGNQPQHF
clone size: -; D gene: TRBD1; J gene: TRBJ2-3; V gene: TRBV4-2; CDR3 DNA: TGTGCCAGCAGCCAAGAAGACAGGGGGAGCGCAGATACGCAGTATTTT; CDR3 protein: CASSQEDRGSADTQYF
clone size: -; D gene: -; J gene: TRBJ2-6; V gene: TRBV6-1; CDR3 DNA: TGTGCCAGCAGTGACTCTGGGGCCAACGTCCTGACTTTC; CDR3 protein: CASSDSGANVLTF
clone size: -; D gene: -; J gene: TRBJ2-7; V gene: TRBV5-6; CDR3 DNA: TGTGCCAGTTCCTACAATACAGGGACGGGATCCTACGAGCAGTACTTC; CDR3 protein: CASSYNTGTGSYEQYF